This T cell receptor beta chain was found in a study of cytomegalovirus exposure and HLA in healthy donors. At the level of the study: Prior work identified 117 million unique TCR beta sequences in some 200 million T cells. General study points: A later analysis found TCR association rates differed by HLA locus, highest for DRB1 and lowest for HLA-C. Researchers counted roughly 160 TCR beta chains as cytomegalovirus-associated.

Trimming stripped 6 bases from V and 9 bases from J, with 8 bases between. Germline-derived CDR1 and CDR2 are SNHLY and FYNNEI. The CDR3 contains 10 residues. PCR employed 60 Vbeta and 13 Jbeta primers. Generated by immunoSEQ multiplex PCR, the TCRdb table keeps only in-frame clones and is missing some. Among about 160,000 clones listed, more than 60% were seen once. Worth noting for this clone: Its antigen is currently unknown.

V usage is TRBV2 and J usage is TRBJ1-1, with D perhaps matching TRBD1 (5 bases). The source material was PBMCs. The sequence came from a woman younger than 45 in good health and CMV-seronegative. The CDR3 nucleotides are TGTGCCAGCAGACAGGTGCAAGCTTTCTTT. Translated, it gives CASRQVQAFF. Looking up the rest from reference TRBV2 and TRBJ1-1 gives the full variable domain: EPEVTQTPSHQVTQMGQEVILRCVPISNHLYFYWYRQILGQKVEFLVSFYNNEISEKSEIFDDQFSVERPDGSNFTLKIRSTKLEDSAMYFCASRQVQAFFGQGTRLTVV.